The 23 T cell receptor beta chains given below trace back to one sample, sequenced in a study of PD-1 blockade in classical Hodgkin lymphoma. Relapse after autologous stem cell transplantation occurred in every patient, and brentuximab vedotin exposure varied. Sequencing used immunoSEQ multiplex PCR; TCRdb keeps in-frame clones, though not all of them. Here the sample spans some 65,000 clones, about 70% being singletons. The source was peripheral blood mononuclear cells (PBMCs), collected before the second cycle of nivolumab. Source of these receptors: a human donor with classical Hodgkin lymphoma.

This clone has a count of ten or more. The rearrangement joins TRBV6-5 to TRBJ2-1; D uncertain. V dropped 5 bases and J dropped 9 bases, with 11 bases sitting between them. This CDR3 region has 12 residues. The germline V gene encodes CDR1 MNHEY and CDR2 SVGAGI. Here the CDR3 reads CASSPWGSEQFF. CDR3 sequence (DNA): TGTGCCAGCAGTCCATGGGGATCTGAGCAGTTCTTC.

The chain joins TRBV18 to TRBJ1-3; D possibly corresponds to TRBD1 (6 bases). The V end lost 2 bases, the J end lost 4 bases, and 12 bases lay between the germline ends. The CDR3 is 15 amino acids. Germline V gene data show CDR1 as KGHSH and CDR2 as LQKENI. The CDR3 protein is CASSPLGATGNTIYF. DNA for the CDR3: TGTGCCAGCTCACCATTGGGGGCAACCGGAAACACCATATATTTT.

J is TRBJ1-2 and V is TRBV19; 8 nucleotides align to TRBD1. The CDR3 loop spans 13 amino acids. Losses at the gene ends were 5 bases for V and 8 bases for J; bases not matched to a gene: 7. Germline CDR1 is LNHDA and CDR2 is SQIVND (reference sequence). This CDR3 is CASSPYRGDGYTF. The CDR3 DNA is TGTGCCAGTAGTCCGTACAGGGGGGACGGCTACACCTTC.

The V call is TRBV18, the J call TRBJ1-2; D might be TRBD1 (6 bases). This CDR3 comprises 15 residues. CDR1 KGHSH and CDR2 LQKENI come from the germline V gene. V was cut by 2 bases and J by 7 bases, with 17 bases left in between. CDR3 sequence: CASSPSGGQVGGYTF. As DNA, the CDR3 is TGTGCCAGCTCACCATCCGGGGGGCAGGTTGGTGGCTACACCTTC. Filled out from reference TRBV18 and TRBJ1-2, the complete variable domain reads NAGVMQNPRHLVRRRGQEARLRCSPMKGHSHVYWYRQLPEEGLKFMVYLQKENIIDESGMPKERFSAEFPKEGPSILRIQQVVRGDSAAYFCASSPSGGQVGGYTFGSGTRLTVV.

The table lists this clone with a count of one. The chain joins TRBV27 to TRBJ2-7; D might be TRBD1 (5 bases). V was clipped by 2 bases and J by 3 bases, with 11 bases between them. CDR3 length equals 14 residues. CDR1 and CDR2 from the germline V gene are MNHEY and SMNVEV (reference sequence). The CDR3 is CASSLKGRDYEQYF. DNA for the CDR3: TGTGCCAGCAGTTTAAAGGGCAGGGACTACGAGCAGTACTTC.

This rearrangement joins TRBV7-6 to TRBJ2-5; perhaps D is TRBD1 or TRBD2 (6 bases each). V gave up 6 bases and J gave up 5 bases, with 13 bases separating them. From germline, CDR1 is SGHVS and CDR2 FNYEAQ. The length of the CDR3 is 13 residues. CDR3 sequence (DNA): TGTGCCAGCAGTGGGGGGCTCTCGGAGACCCAGTACTTC. Amino acid sequence: CASSGGLSETQYF.

This clone was recorded a few times. The chain is built from TRBV4-1 and TRBJ1-2; D is possibly TRBD1 (5 bases). This CDR3 is built from 14 residues. The germline CDR1 and CDR2 sequences are MGHRA and YSYEKL. The V and J ends lost 1 base and 4 bases respectively, with 10 bases between them. The CDR3 loop is CASSQVGGSYGYTF. As DNA, the CDR3 is TGCGCCAGCAGCCAAGTGGGGGGTTCCTATGGCTACACCTTC.

This clone was observed at least ten times. The chain links TRBV4-1 to TRBJ1-4; a possible D gene is TRBD1 (6 bases). The germline V and J ends were trimmed by 3 bases and 4 bases, with 9 bases remaining between them. There are 14 residues in the CDR3. In germline, CDR1 is MGHRA, CDR2 YSYEKL. CDR3 coding DNA: TGCGCCAGCAGCCAGACAGGCCTTAATGAAAAACTGTTTTTT. This sequence encodes CASSQTGLNEKLFF.

The V call is TRBV5-1, the J call TRBJ1-3, with D possibly being TRBD1 (5 bases). CDR3 length: 16 residues. Germline V gene data show CDR1 as SGHRS and CDR2 as YFSETQ. V gave up 1 base and J gave up 0 bases, with 11 bases separating them. The CDR3 bases are TGCGCCAGCAGCTTGCGGGAGGGGCCCTCTGGAAACACCATATATTTT. Translated: CASSLREGPSGNTIYF.

The chain is built from TRBV6-5 and TRBJ2-3; 7 positions match TRBD2. The CDR3 consists of 15 residues. CDR1 and CDR2 from the germline V gene are MNHEY and SVGAGI. The V and J ends lost 2 bases and 3 bases, in that order; junction bases with no gene match: 5. CDR3 in amino acids: CASSYRPAGTDTQYF. The CDR3 region has the DNA TGTGCCAGCAGTTACCGCCCAGCGGGGACAGATACGCAGTATTTT.

The V gene is TRBV28, the J gene TRBJ1-2, with a possible D match to TRBD1 (5 bases). The CDR3 consists of 14 residues. Germline V gene sequence: CDR1 MDHEN, CDR2 SYDVKM. V dropped 4 bases and J dropped 3 bases, with 12 bases sitting between them. The CDR3 protein is CASSYPGRDYGYTF. The CDR3 DNA reads as TGTGCCAGCAGTTACCCGGGCAGGGACTATGGCTACACCTTC.

The V gene is TRBV11-3, the J gene TRBJ2-2, with D unresolved. This CDR3 has 14 residues. V lost 0 bases and J lost 7, with 9 bases in between. Looked up from germline, CDR1 is SGHNT and CDR2 is YENEEA. The CDR3 sequence is CASSLDVTVGELFF. DNA of the CDR3: TGTGCCAGCAGCTTAGATGTGACGGTCGGGGAGCTGTTTTTT.

This chain connects TRBV30 to TRBJ1-6; no clear D gene. The V and J ends lost 2 bases and 4 bases respectively, with 12 bases between them. The CDR3 length is 15 residues. The V gene's germline CDR1 is GTSNPN and CDR2 SVGIG (reference sequence). The CDR3 DNA reads as TGTGCCTGGAGTAGTGAGACTGAGTATAATTCACCCCTCCACTTT. Amino acid sequence: CAWSSETEYNSPLHF.

V usage is TRBV4-3 and J usage is TRBJ1-2; D perhaps matches TRBD1 (5 bases). The CDR3 runs to 21 residues. Germline V gene sequence: CDR1 LGHNA, CDR2 YSLEER. V lost 4 bases and J 6 bases, leaving 36 bases between the germline ends. The CDR3 spells CASSRYTPFYRPGLPSHGYTF. The CDR3 bases are TGCGCCAGCAGCCGGTATACCCCTTTTTACCGTCCGGGACTCCCAAGCCATGGCTACACCTTC.

The CDR3 loop reads CASMGGSEGGNSPLHF. The CDR3 coding sequence is TGTGCCAGCATGGGGGGGTCAGAGGGGGGAAATTCACCCCTCCACTTT. The J gene is TRBJ1-6, the V gene TRBV27; TRBD1 might be the D (6 bases). From germline, CDR1 is MNHEY and CDR2 SMNVEV (reference sequence). V dropped 7 bases and J dropped 7 bases, with 20 bases sitting between them. This CDR3 has 16 amino acids.

The chain is built from TRBV7-2 and TRBJ2-7, with no clear D. V lost 1 base and J 2 bases, leaving 9 bases between the germline ends. CDR1 and CDR2 from the germline V gene are SGHTA and FQGNSA. CDR3 length equals 14 residues. Here the CDR3 reads CASSLELPPYEQYF. CDR3 DNA sequence: TGTGCCAGCAGCTTAGAGTTGCCTCCCTACGAGCAGTACTTC.

The chain employs TRBV11-1 and TRBJ2-5; the D is unclear. This CDR3 comprises 14 residues. Trimming took 7 bases from V and 4 from J, leaving 16 bases between them. Germline loops: CDR1 SGHAT, CDR2 FQDESV (reference sequence). CDR3 in amino acids: CASTETPRSETQYF. CDR3 nucleotide sequence: TGTGCCAGCACCGAGACCCCTAGATCAGAGACCCAGTACTTC.

This rearrangement joins TRBV27 to TRBJ1-2, with D perhaps matching TRBD1 (6 bases). The CDR3 extends over 16 amino acids. The V and J ends lost 0 bases and 2 bases respectively, with 13 bases between them. Germline CDR1 MNHEY, CDR2 SMNVEV (reference sequence). The DNA of the CDR3 is TGTGCCAGCAGTTTATCCGCAGGGGAGCAAAACTATGGCTACACCTTC. Translated, it gives CASSLSAGEQNYGYTF.

This chain links TRBV5-1 with TRBJ2-5; a possible D gene is TRBD1 (7 bases). The germline CDR1 and CDR2 sequences are SGHRS and YFSETQ. This CDR3 is 15 amino acids long. V was clipped by 2 bases and J by 1 base, with 12 bases between them. CDR3 coding DNA: TGCGCCAGCAGCTTTGCAGGGGGGACCCAAGAGACCCAGTACTTC. It codes for CASSFAGGTQETQYF.

The rearrangement uses TRBV6-6 and TRBJ1-4; D call uncertain. This CDR3 spans 14 amino acids. Trimming removed 0 bases at V and 8 bases at J, with 10 bases between. The germline CDR1 and CDR2 sequences are MNHNY and SVGAGI (reference sequence). In DNA form, the CDR3 reads TGTGCCAGCAGTTACTCGATGGGGAACGAAAAACTGTTTTTT. Its translation: CASSYSMGNEKLFF.

The table lists this clone with a few counts. This chain connects TRBV13 to TRBJ2-2; 8 nucleotides agree with TRBD2. There are 15 residues in the CDR3. Germline loops: CDR1 PRHDT, CDR2 FYEKMQ (reference sequence). Unmatched junction bases numbered 9, after V lost 5 bases and J lost 7 bases. The DNA for the CDR3 is TGTGCCAGCAGCCCTACCGGGACTAGTAGCGGGGAGCTGTTTTTT. This gives the protein CASSPTGTSSGELFF.

The chain uses TRBV2 and TRBJ1-1, with D tentatively TRBD1 (5 bases). The CDR3 has 12 amino acids. Trimming stripped 6 bases from V and 1 base from J, with 6 bases between. CDR1 and CDR2 from the germline V gene are SNHLY and FYNNEI. As DNA, the CDR3 is TGTGCCAGCAGGGGGCCGAACACTGAAGCTTTCTTT. Protein product: CASRGPNTEAFF.

This clone has just a few counts. This chain joins TRBV11-3 and TRBJ1-1, with D possibly TRBD1 on 6 matching bases. Trimming stripped 0 bases from V and 5 bases from J, with 10 bases between. The CDR3 extends over 14 amino acids. Germline assignment: CDR1 SGHNT and CDR2 YENEEA. CDR3 sequence (DNA): TGTGCCAGCAGCTTAGAGGGGGCGAGGACTGAAGCTTTCTTT. It is translated as CASSLEGARTEAFF.